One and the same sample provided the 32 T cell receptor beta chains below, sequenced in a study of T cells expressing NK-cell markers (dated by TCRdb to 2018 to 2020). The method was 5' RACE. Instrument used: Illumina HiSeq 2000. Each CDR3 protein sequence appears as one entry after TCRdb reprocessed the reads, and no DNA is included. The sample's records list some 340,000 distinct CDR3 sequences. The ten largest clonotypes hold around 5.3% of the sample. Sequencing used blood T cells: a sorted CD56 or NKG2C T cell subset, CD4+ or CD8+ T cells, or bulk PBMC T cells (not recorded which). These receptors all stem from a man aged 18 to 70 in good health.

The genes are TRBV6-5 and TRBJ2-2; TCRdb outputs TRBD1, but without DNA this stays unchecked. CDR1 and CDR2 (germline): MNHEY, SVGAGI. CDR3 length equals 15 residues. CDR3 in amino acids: CASSYRDRGTGELFF.

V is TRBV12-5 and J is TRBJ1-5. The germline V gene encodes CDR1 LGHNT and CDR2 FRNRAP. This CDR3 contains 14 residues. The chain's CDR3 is CASGFVEMGQPQHF.

The CDR3 loop is CAWRGQGARTTEAFF. The chain has TRBV30 and TRBJ1-1; TCRdb's D call, TRBD1, is unchecked because there is no DNA. In germline, CDR1 is GTSNPN, CDR2 SVGIG (reference sequence). The CDR3 totals 15 residues.

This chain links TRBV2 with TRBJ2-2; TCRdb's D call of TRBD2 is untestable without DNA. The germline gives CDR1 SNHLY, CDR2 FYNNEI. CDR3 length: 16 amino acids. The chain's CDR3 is CASSELIAGGLGELFF.

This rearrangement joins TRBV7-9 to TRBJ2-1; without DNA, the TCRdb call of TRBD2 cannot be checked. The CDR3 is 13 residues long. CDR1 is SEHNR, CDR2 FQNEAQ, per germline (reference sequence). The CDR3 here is CASSDGTYNEQFF.

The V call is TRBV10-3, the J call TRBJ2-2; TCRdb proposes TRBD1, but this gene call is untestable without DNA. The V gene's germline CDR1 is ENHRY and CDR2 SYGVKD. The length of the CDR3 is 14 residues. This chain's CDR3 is CAISARGGGGELFF.

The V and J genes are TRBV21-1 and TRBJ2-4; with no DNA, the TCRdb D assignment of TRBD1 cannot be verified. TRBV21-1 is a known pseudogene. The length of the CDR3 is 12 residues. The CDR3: CASSKQGDIQYF.

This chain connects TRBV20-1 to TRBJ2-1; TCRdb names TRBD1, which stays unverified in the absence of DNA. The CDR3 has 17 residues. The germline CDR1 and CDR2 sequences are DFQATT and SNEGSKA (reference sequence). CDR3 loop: CSARGGPLPSSYNEQFF.

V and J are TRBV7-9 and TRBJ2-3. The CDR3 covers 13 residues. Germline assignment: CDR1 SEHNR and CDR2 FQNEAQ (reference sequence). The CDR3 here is CASSSTNPYTQYF.

The CDR3: CASSLYTEAFF. The V and J genes are TRBV5-6 and TRBJ1-1. CDR3 length equals 11 residues. Germline CDR1 is SGHDT and CDR2 is YYEEEE.

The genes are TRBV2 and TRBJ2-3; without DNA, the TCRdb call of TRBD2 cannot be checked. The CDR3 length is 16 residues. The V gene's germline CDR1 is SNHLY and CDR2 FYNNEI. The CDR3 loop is CASSRQTSGSTDTQYF.

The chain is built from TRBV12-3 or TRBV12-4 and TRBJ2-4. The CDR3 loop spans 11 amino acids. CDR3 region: CASSIRDIQYF.

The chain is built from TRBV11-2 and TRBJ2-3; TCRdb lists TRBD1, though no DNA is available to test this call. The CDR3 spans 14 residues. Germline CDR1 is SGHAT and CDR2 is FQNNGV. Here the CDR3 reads CASGPGRKTDTQYF.

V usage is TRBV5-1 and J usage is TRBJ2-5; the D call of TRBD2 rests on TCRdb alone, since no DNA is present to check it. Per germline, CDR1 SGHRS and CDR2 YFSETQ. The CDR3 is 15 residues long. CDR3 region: CASSLGLAGPKTQYF. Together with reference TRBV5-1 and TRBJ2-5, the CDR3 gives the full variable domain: KAGVTQTPRYLIKTRGQQVTLSCSPISGHRSVSWYQQTPGQGLQFLFEYFSETQRNKGNFPGRFSGRQFSNSRSEMNVSTLELGDSALYLCASSLGLAGPKTQYFGPGTRLLVL.

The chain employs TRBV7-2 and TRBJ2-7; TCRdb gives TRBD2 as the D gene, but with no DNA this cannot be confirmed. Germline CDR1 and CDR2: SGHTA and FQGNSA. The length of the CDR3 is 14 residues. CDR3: CASSPRTSGYEQYF. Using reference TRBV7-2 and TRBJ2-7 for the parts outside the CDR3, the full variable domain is GAGVSQSPSNKVTEKGKDVELRCDPISGHTALYWYRQSLGQGLEFLIYFQGNSAPDKSGLPSDRFSAERTGGSVSTLTIQRTQQEDSAVYLCASSPRTSGYEQYFGPGTRLTVT.

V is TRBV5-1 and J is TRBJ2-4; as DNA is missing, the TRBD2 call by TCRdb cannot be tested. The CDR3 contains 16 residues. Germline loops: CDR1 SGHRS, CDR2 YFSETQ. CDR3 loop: CASSLERGGAKNIQYF.

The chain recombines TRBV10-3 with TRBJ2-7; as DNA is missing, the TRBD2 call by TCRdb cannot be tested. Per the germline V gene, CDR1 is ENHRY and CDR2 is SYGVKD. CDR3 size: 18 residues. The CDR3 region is CAIRPTSGGAGGVPEQYF.

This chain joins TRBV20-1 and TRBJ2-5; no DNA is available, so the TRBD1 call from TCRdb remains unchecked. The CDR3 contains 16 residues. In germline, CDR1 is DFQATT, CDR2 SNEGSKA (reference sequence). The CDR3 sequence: CSATRQGAGSRETQYF.

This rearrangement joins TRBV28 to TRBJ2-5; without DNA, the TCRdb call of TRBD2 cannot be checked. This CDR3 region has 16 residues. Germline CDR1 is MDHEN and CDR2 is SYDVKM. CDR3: CASSSRAGRPRETQYF.

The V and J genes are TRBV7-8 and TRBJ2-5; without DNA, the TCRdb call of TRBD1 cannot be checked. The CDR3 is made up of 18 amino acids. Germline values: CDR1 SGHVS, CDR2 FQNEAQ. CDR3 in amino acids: CASSLEHRTTAGLETQYF.

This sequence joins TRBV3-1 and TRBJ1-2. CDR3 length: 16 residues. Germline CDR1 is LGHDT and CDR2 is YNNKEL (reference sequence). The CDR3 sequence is CASSQGLWAVNYGYTF.

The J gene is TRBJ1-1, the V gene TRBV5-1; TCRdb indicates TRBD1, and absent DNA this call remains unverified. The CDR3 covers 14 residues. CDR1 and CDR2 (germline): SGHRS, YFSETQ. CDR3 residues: CASSQTGSNTEAFF.

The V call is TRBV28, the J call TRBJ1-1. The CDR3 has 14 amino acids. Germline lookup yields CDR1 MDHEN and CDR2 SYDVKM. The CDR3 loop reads CASTQHKGNTEAFF. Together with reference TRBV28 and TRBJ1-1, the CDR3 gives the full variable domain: DVKVTQSSRYLVKRTGEKVFLECVQDMDHENMFWYRQDPGLGLRLIYFSYDVKMKEKGDIPEGYSVSREKKERFSLILESASTNQTSMYLCASTQHKGNTEAFFGQGTRLTVV.

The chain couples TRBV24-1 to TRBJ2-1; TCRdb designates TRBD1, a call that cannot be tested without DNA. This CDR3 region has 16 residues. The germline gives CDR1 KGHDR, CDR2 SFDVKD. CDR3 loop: CATSDLRDRVTYEQFF.

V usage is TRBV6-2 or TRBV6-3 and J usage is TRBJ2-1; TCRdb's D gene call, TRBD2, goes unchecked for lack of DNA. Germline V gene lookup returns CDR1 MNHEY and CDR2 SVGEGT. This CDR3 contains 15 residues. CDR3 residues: CASSGLAGGINEQFF.

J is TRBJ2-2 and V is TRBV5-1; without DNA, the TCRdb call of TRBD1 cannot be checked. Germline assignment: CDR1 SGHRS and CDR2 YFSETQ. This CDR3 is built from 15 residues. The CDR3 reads CASSADRVRGKELFF. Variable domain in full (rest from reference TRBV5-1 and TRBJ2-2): KAGVTQTPRYLIKTRGQQVTLSCSPISGHRSVSWYQQTPGQGLQFLFEYFSETQRNKGNFPGRFSGRQFSNSRSEMNVSTLELGDSALYLCASSADRVRGKELFFGEGSRLTVL.

CDR3 sequence reads: CSVVAGGLREQFF. The rearrangement joins TRBV29-1 to TRBJ2-1; without DNA, the TCRdb call of TRBD2 cannot be checked. The CDR3 extends over 13 amino acids. CDR1 SQVTM and CDR2 ANQGSEA come from the germline V gene.

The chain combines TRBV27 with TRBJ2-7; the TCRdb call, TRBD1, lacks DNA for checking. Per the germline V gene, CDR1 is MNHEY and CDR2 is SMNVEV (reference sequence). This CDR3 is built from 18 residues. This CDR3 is CASSLNGQGFEGLYEQYF.

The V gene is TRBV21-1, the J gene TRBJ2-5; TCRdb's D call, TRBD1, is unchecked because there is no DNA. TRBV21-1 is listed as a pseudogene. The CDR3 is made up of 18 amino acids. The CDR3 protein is CASSILHGNTGIQETQYF.

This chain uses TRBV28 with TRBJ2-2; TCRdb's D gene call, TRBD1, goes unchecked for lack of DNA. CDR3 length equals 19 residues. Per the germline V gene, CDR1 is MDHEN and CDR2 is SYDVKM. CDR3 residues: CASSLLTREGRANTGELFF.

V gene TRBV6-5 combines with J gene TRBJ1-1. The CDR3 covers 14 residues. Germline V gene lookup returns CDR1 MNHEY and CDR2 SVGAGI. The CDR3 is CASSSTDSSTEAFF.

The CDR3 protein is CASSLDGAAVEKLFF. The chain recombines TRBV7-2 with TRBJ1-4; lacking DNA, the TRBD1 call made by TCRdb goes unchecked. The CDR3 totals 15 residues. CDR1 is SGHTA and CDR2 is FQGNSA in the germline V gene.